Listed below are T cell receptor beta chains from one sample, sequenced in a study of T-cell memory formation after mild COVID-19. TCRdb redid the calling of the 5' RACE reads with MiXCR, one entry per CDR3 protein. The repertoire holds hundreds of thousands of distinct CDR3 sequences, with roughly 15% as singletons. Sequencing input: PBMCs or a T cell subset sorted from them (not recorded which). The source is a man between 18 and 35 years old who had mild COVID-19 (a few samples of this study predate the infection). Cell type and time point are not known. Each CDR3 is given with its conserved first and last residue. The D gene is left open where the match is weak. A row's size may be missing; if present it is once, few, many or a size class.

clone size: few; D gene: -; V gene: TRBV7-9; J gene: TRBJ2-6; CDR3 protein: CASSLMWSGAFTGANVLTF; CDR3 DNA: TGTGCCAGCAGCTTAATGTGGTCAGGGGCTTTTACTGGGGCCAACGTCCTGACTTTC
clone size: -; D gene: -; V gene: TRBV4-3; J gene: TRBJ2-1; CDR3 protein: CASSPRGSGTYNEQFF; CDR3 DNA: TGCGCCAGCAGCCCGAGGGGTAGCGGCACCTACAATGAGCAGTTCTTC
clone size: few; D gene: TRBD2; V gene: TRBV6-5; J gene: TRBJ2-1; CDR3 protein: CASSYLGLAGYNEQFF; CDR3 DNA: TGTGCCAGCAGTTACCTGGGACTAGCGGGGTACAATGAGCAGTTCTTC
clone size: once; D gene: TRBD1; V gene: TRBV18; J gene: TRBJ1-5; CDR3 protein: CASSQSQTGADQPQHF; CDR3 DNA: TGTGCCAGCTCACAGAGCCAAACAGGGGCGGATCAGCCCCAGCATTTT
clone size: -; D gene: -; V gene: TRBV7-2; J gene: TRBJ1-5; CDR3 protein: CASSRTRGQPQHF; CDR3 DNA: TGTGCCAGCAGCCGAACTCGGGGACAGCCCCAGCATTTT
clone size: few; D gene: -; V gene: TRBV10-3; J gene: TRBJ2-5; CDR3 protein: CAIRSVGWQETQYF; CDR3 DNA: TGTGCCATCAGATCGGTGGGGTGGCAAGAGACCCAGTACTTC
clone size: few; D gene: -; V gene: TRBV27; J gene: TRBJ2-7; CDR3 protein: CATSSRGGSSYEQYF; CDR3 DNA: TGTGCCACCAGTTCTCGCGGGGGCTCCTCCTACGAGCAGTACTTC
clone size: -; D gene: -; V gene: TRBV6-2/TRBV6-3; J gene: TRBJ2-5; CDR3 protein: CASSPPVGTQETQYF; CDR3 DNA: TGTGCCAGCAGTCCCCCGGTGGGCACCCAAGAGACCCAGTACTTC
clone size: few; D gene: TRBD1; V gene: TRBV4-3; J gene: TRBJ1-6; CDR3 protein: CASSQAPLTGGHNSPLHF; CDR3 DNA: TGCGCCAGCAGCCAAGCACCTCTGACAGGGGGCCATAATTCACCCCTCCACTTT
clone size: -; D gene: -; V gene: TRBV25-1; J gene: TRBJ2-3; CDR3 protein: CASSGGHSTDTQYF; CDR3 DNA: TGTGCCAGCAGTGGGGGACATAGCACAGATACGCAGTATTTT
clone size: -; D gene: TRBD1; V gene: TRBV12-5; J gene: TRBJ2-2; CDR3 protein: CASGLDRGNTGELFF; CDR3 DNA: TGTGCTAGTGGTTTGGACAGGGGCAACACCGGGGAGCTGTTTTTT
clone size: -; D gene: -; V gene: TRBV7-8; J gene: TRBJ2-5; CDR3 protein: CASSRDPQRETQYF; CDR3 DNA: TGTGCCAGCAGCCGGGACCCCCAAAGAGAGACCCAGTACTTC
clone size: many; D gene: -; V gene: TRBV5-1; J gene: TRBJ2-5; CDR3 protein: CASATLTGEETQYF; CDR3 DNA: TGCGCCAGCGCGACTTTGACAGGTGAAGAGACCCAGTACTTC
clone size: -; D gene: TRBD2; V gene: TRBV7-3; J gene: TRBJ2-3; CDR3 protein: CASSLLPPSGGSDTQYF; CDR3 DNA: TGTGCCAGCAGCTTACTCCCCCCTAGCGGGGGCTCAGATACGCAGTATTTT
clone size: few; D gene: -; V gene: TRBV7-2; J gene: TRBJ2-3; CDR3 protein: CASSLATPKDTQYF; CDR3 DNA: TGTGCCAGCAGCTTAGCCACACCTAAGGATACGCAGTATTTT
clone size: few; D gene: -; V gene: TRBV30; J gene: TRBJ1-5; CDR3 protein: CAWSVRGQPQHF; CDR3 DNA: TGTGCCTGGAGTGTCCGGGGACAGCCCCAGCATTTT